The 13 T cell receptor beta chains reported below all come from one sample, sequenced in a study of PD-L1 blockade in urothelial cancer. The data were produced by immunoSEQ multiplex PCR, yet TCRdb's version contains in-frame clones alone and is incomplete. The repertoire holds some 84,000 clones, with about 90% as singletons. Sequenced material: PBMCs, taken around atezolizumab (anti-PD-L1) treatment. All receptors come from a woman between 65 and 79 years old with urothelial cancer.

A single count supports this clone. This CDR3 reads CASSFAGYATEAFF. Written as DNA, the CDR3 is TGTGCCAGCAGTTTCGCAGGGTACGCCACTGAAGCTTTCTTT. The chain links TRBV13 to TRBJ1-1; possible D gene TRBD1, 5 bases. Per the germline V gene, CDR1 is PRHDT and CDR2 is FYEKMQ (reference sequence). Trimming shortened V by 6 bases and J by 4 bases, and 15 bases separated the two germline ends. The CDR3 contains 14 residues.

The rearrangement links TRBV5-1 to TRBJ2-7; TRBD1 matches at 8 bases. The CDR3 is 13 amino acids. The junction had 5 bases not matched to a gene; V was cut back by 4 bases and J by 5 bases. Germline V gene sequence: CDR1 SGHRS, CDR2 YFSETQ. The CDR3 DNA reads TGCGCCAGCAGCGCTCGGACAGGGCACGAGCAGTACTTC. It yields the protein CASSARTGHEQYF. Based on the CDR3 plus reference TRBV5-1 and TRBJ2-7, the full variable domain is KAGVTQTPRYLIKTRGQQVTLSCSPISGHRSVSWYQQTPGQGLQFLFEYFSETQRNKGNFPGRFSGRQFSNSRSEMNVSTLELGDSALYLCASSARTGHEQYFGPGTRLTVT.

V and J are TRBV18 and TRBJ2-2; unclear D gene. Trimming pared 3 bases from V and 5 bases from J, leaving 13 bases between. CDR1 and CDR2 from the germline V gene are KGHSH and LQKENI. This CDR3 is built from 15 residues. The CDR3 DNA sequence: TGTGCCAGCTCACCGGTTAGGAGTGGAACCGGGGAGCTGTTTTTT. It encodes CASSPVRSGTGELFF.

V and J are TRBV6-5 and TRBJ2-7; D is possibly TRBD1 (5 bases). V was cut by 0 bases and J by 4 bases, with 10 bases left in between. The CDR3 extends over 14 amino acids. The germline CDR1 and CDR2 sequences are MNHEY and SVGAGI. The CDR3 sequence: CASSYSGQGYEQYF. The CDR3 DNA reads TGTGCCAGCAGTTACTCAGGGCAGGGATACGAGCAGTACTTC.

V usage is TRBV5-1 and J usage is TRBJ2-7; D may be TRBD1 (6 bases). Germline lookup yields CDR1 SGHRS and CDR2 YFSETQ. V lost 3 bases and J lost 5, with 18 bases in between. This CDR3 is 15 amino acids long. Here the CDR3 reads CASSSSGRGEDEQYF. CDR3 DNA: TGCGCCAGCAGCTCGTCAGGCAGGGGAGAAGACGAGCAGTACTTC.

This clone turned up a few times. The chain couples TRBV5-1 to TRBJ1-1; 10 bases are a match to TRBD1. The CDR3 spans 15 residues. Trimming at V came to 4 bases and at J to 10 bases, leaving 13 bases not matched to a gene. Germline V gene sequence: CDR1 SGHRS, CDR2 YFSETQ. CDR3 loop: CASSDRQGASAGAFF. CDR3 DNA: TGCGCCAGCAGCGACCGACAGGGGGCGAGTGCAGGAGCTTTCTTT.

This CDR3 reads CASRGTGSYEQYF. The CDR3 region has the DNA TGCGCCAGCAGGGGGACAGGATCCTACGAGCAGTACTTC. The chain has TRBV10-2 and TRBJ2-7; 8 bases map to TRBD1. This CDR3 comprises 13 residues. Germline V gene data show CDR1 as WSHSY and CDR2 as SAAADI. V lost 6 bases to trimming and J lost 1 base; unmatched junction nucleotides: 2.

The chain employs TRBV5-1 and TRBJ2-1, with TRBD2 matching over 15 bases. CDR1 and CDR2 (germline): SGHRS, YFSETQ. The V and J ends lost 4 bases and 0 bases, in that order; junction bases with no gene match: 8. The CDR3 contains 19 residues. CDR3 DNA: TGCGCCAGCAGCCCGGGACTAGCGGGGGGAATATCCTCCTACAATGAGCAGTTCTTC. Protein sequence: CASSPGLAGGISSYNEQFF. The complete variable domain, with remaining parts taken from reference TRBV5-1 and TRBJ2-1, reads KAGVTQTPRYLIKTRGQQVTLSCSPISGHRSVSWYQQTPGQGLQFLFEYFSETQRNKGNFPGRFSGRQFSNSRSEMNVSTLELGDSALYLCASSPGLAGGISSYNEQFFGPGTRLTVL.

In the case of this clone: Germline and junction disagree at one end, which may indicate a read error. This sequence joins TRBV30 and TRBJ2-7; 7 bases line up with TRBD1. There are 17 residues in the CDR3. The germline V gene encodes CDR1 GTSNPN and CDR2 SVGIG (reference sequence). As DNA, the CDR3 is TGCGCCTGGAGTGTCGCTCACGGCAGAGGGACAGTATACGAGCAGTACTTC. It specifies CAWSVAHGRGTVYEQYF.

The rearrangement uses TRBV5-1 and TRBJ1-3, with 9 bases fitting TRBD1. J gave up 0 bases and V 4 bases, and 5 bases lay outside the gene matches. The CDR3 contains 16 residues. Per germline, CDR1 SGHRS and CDR2 YFSETQ. Here the CDR3 DNA reads TGCGCCAGCAGCCCACAGGGGGCCTCCTCTGGAAACACCATATATTTT. This encodes CASSPQGASSGNTIYF.

The chain combines TRBV4-3 with TRBJ1-1; no reliable D call. The V gene's germline CDR1 is LGHNA and CDR2 YSLEER. The CDR3 has 15 residues. V lost 0 bases to trimming and J lost 7 bases, with 15 bases between them. The CDR3 protein is CASSQDIGPTIEAFF. In nucleotides, the CDR3 is TGCGCCAGCAGCCAAGATATCGGTCCGACTATTGAAGCTTTCTTT.

The chain is built from TRBV30 and TRBJ2-7; a weak D match, TRBD2 (6 bases). CDR3 length: 13 residues. Germline CDR1 reads GTSNPN; CDR2 reads SVGIG (reference sequence). V lost 1 base and J 7 bases, leaving 14 bases between the germline ends. The DNA of the CDR3 is TGTGCCTGGAGTGAGGGACTGGGGAGGGAGCAGTACTTC. This translates into CAWSEGLGREQYF. The variable domain in full, with the rest retrieved from reference TRBV30 and TRBJ2-7, is SQTIHQWPATLVQPVGSPLSLECTVEGTSNPNLYWYRQAAGRGLQLLFYSVGIGQISSEVPQNLSASRPQDRQFILSSKKLLLSDSGFYLCAWSEGLGREQYFGPGTRLTVT.

The chain recombines TRBV27 with TRBJ2-1, with 8 nucleotides matching TRBD2. Germline assignment: CDR1 MNHEY and CDR2 SMNVEV (reference sequence). V was pared by 3 bases and J by 9 bases, with 7 bases of the junction left unmatched. This CDR3 region has 14 residues. The CDR3, as DNA: TGTGCCAGCAGTTTTGGTACGGGGGGGGTTGAGCAGTTCTTC. It codes for CASSFGTGGVEQFF.